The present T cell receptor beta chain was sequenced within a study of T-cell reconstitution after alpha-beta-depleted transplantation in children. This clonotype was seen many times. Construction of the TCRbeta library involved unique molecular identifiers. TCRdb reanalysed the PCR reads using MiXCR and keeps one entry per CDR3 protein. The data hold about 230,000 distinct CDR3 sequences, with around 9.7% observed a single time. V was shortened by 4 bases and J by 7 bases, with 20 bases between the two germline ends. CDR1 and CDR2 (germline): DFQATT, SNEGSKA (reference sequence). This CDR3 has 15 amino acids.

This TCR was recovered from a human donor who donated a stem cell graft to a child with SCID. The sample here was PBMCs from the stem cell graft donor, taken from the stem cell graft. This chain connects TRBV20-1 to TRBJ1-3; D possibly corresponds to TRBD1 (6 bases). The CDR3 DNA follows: TGCAGTGCTATCAACACCAGGGGCGTGGGTAACACCATATATTTT. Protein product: CSAINTRGVGNTIYF.